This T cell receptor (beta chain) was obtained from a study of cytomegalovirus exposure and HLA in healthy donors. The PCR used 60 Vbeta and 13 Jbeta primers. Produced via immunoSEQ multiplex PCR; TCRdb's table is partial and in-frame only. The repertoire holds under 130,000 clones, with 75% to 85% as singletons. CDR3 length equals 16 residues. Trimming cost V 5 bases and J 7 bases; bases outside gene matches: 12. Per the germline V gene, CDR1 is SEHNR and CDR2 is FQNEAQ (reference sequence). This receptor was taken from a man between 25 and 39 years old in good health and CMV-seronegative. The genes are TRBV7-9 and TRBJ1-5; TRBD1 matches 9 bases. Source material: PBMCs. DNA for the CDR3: TGTGCCAGCAGCCGCAGCTCCGGGACAGGGAACCAGCCCCAGCATTTT. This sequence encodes CASSRSSGTGNQPQHF.